Sequencing of this T cell receptor (beta chain) was carried out in a study of T cells after yellow fever vaccination. The study's findings and limits: It was a weaker secondary response, yet one that peaked faster, at day 5 versus 15.

TCRdb re-called the 5' RACE reads through MiXCR, storing one row per CDR3 protein. The table records roughly 500,000 distinct CDR3 sequences, less than 20% of them present only once. With regard to this clonotype: Its target is not known.

Germline lookup yields CDR1 DFQATT and CDR2 SNEGSKA (reference sequence). The trim removed 6 bases at V and 9 bases at J, leaving 9 bases unmatched. CDR3 size: 13 residues. The V call is TRBV20-1, the J call TRBJ1-5, with TRBD1 matching over 9 bases. The sequenced sample was PBMCs, obtained 15 days after the yellow fever booster vaccination. The TCR sequence derives from a man aged 30 to 45 who received the YFV17D yellow fever vaccine. This CDR3 reads CSASDRGRGPQHF. In nucleotides, the CDR3 is TGCAGTGCGAGCGACAGGGGGAGGGGGCCCCAGCATTTT.